Following are 29 T cell receptor beta chains from one sample sequenced in a study of T cells after posttransplantation cyclophosphamide. Libraries were prepared by immunoSEQ multiplex PCR; TCRdb keeps only in-frame clonotypes and omits some of them. The sample yields around 30,000 clones, without any singletons. Sequences were obtained from PBMCs. The origin of the receptors is a woman aged 60-70 years in good health, CMV-negative, and a related stem cell transplant donor.

This clone showed up many times. This chain uses TRBV19 with TRBJ1-2, with 7 positions matching TRBD1. Germline V gives CDR1 LNHDA, CDR2 SQIVND (reference sequence). J lost 4 bases, V lost 3 bases, and 8 bases had no gene match. The CDR3 loop spans 15 amino acids. The CDR3 bases are TGTGCCAGTAGTATTGAAAAACAGGGGTCCTATGGCTACACCTTC. Its protein is CASSIEKQGSYGYTF.

The sample holds many counts of this clone. The rearrangement joins TRBV28 to TRBJ2-1; 12 positions match TRBD2. In germline, CDR1 is MDHEN, CDR2 SYDVKM. The J segment lost 4 bases and the V segment lost 10 bases, leaving 2 bases of the junction unmatched. CDR3 length: 13 residues. DNA of the CDR3: TGTGCCATCGGGACTAGCGGGTACAATGAGCAGTTCTTC. Its translation: CAIGTSGYNEQFF.

This clone was seen ten or more times. CDR3: CASRTGQGYYGYTF. In nucleotides, the CDR3 is TGTGCCAGCCGTACGGGACAGGGGTACTATGGCTACACCTTC. This sequence joins TRBV28 and TRBJ1-2, with 10 nucleotides matching TRBD1. CDR1 and CDR2 (germline): MDHEN, SYDVKM. V lost 8 bases, J lost 3 bases, and 6 bases stayed unmatched. The CDR3 consists of 14 residues.

This clone is deemed large. V and J are TRBV5-1 and TRBJ1-3; TRBD1 is a possible D gene (6 bases). Germline V gene data show CDR1 as SGHRS and CDR2 as YFSETQ. The CDR3 is made up of 18 amino acids. Trimming took off 4 bases at V and 0 bases at J, with 20 bases between the two ends. This CDR3 reads CASSMDRFHTSSGNTIYF. CDR3 DNA sequence: TGCGCCAGCAGCATGGACAGATTTCACACGAGCTCTGGAAACACCATATATTTT.

This clone was seen many times. J is TRBJ1-1 and V is TRBV5-1, with TRBD1 matching over 7 bases. With 0 bases clipped from V and 1 base from J, the junction kept 6 bases outside the gene matches. The CDR3 sequence is 16 residues long. Looked up from germline, CDR1 is SGHRS and CDR2 is YFSETQ. The CDR3 region has the DNA TGCGCCAGCAGCTTGGGCGGAGGGGGCGCGAACACTGAAGCTTTCTTT. It specifies CASSLGGGGANTEAFF.

At least ten counts were recorded for this clone. The CDR3 DNA sequence: TGTGCCAGCAGCTTAAGAGGTAAAAGGGATACGCAGTATTTT. It codes for CASSLRGKRDTQYF. J is TRBJ2-3 and V is TRBV5-4; D gene unclear. Germline-derived CDR1 and CDR2 are SGHNT and YYREEE (reference sequence). This CDR3 contains 14 residues. The V end was cut by 2 bases, the J end by 6 bases, with 13 bases between.

This clone was recorded many times. The J gene is TRBJ1-6, the V gene TRBV6-2 or TRBV6-3; possible D gene TRBD1, 5 bases. The V gene lost 0 bases and the J gene lost 3 bases, with 12 bases spanning the gap. Germline assignment: CDR1 MNHEY and CDR2 SVGEGT. There are 17 residues in the CDR3. The CDR3 nucleotides are TGTGCCAGCAGTTACTCGTTAAGGGGAATCTATAATTCACCCCTCCACTTT. As protein: CASSYSLRGIYNSPLHF.

This clone was picked up many times. The J gene is TRBJ2-7, the V gene TRBV28, with 9 bases aligning to TRBD1. V shed 6 bases, J shed 5 bases, and the junction held 11 bases outside the gene matches. CDR1 MDHEN and CDR2 SYDVKM come from the germline V gene. The CDR3 length is 15 residues. CDR3 sequence: CASSRWGDRGDEQYF. CDR3 in DNA: TGTGCCAGCAGCCGGTGGGGAGACAGGGGGGACGAGCAGTACTTC.

CDR3 region: CASSLTSGRLETQYF. The CDR3 region has the DNA TGTGCCAGCAGCTTGACTAGCGGGAGGTTAGAGACCCAGTACTTC. The gene calls are TRBV5-6 and TRBJ2-5, with 12 bases aligning to TRBD2. CDR3 length: 15 amino acids. Germline values: CDR1 SGHDT, CDR2 YYEEEE. The V and J ends lost 1 base and 4 bases, in that order; junction bases with no gene match: 2.

The chain recombines TRBV9 with TRBJ2-3, with 12 bases fitting TRBD1. The CDR3 covers 16 residues. Germline-derived CDR1 and CDR2 are SGDLS and YYNGEE. Germline trimming cut 4 bases from V and 6 bases from J; bases unmatched to any gene: 9. The CDR3 DNA sequence: TGTGCCAGCAGCCCGGGCCTGGGACAGGGGGCTGATACGCAGTATTTT. Encoded protein: CASSPGLGQGADTQYF. Complete variable domain (other parts from reference TRBV9 and TRBJ2-3): DSGVTQTPKHLITATGQRVTLRCSPRSGDLSVYWYQQSLDQGLQFLIQYYNGEERAKGNILERFSAQQFPDLHSELNLSSLELGDSALYFCASSPGLGQGADTQYFGPGTRLTVL.

This clone was recorded a few times. CDR3 nucleotide sequence: TGCAGCGTGCCCCGGGACAGGGAAGTTAGTGGCTACACCTTC. Translation: CSVPRDREVSGYTF. This chain connects TRBV29-1 to TRBJ1-2, with 9 bases fitting TRBD1. The CDR3 is 14 amino acids. The V and J ends lost 6 bases and 7 bases, in that order; junction bases with no gene match: 12. Germline V lookup: CDR1 SQVTM, CDR2 ANQGSEA.

This clone showed up many times. CDR3: CASRRTGSSYEQYF. CDR3 sequence (DNA): TGTGCCAGCCGGAGGACAGGGAGCTCCTACGAGCAGTACTTC. The V call is TRBV28, the J call TRBJ2-7, with 8 bases fitting TRBD1. The CDR3 contains 14 residues. Germline trimming cut 8 bases from V and 0 bases from J; bases unmatched to any gene: 6. From germline, CDR1 is MDHEN and CDR2 SYDVKM. Together with reference TRBV28 and TRBJ2-7, the CDR3 gives the full variable domain: DVKVTQSSRYLVKRTGEKVFLECVQDMDHENMFWYRQDPGLGLRLIYFSYDVKMKEKGDIPEGYSVSREKKERFSLILESASTNQTSMYLCASRRTGSSYEQYFGPGTRLTVT.

This clone came up many times. The chain links TRBV28 to TRBJ1-2, with 8 nucleotides matching TRBD1. Germline V lookup: CDR1 MDHEN, CDR2 SYDVKM. There are 14 residues in the CDR3. After removal of 6 bases from V and 4 bases from J, the junction contained 7 bases not matched to a gene. Here the CDR3 reads CASRTAGGSYGYTF. The CDR3 bases are TGTGCCAGCAGGACTGCAGGGGGCAGCTATGGCTACACCTTC.

V usage is TRBV4-1 and J usage is TRBJ2-5; a weak D match, TRBD2 (6 bases). Trimming took off 1 base at V and 0 bases at J, with 12 bases between the two ends. Per germline, CDR1 MGHRA and CDR2 YSYEKL. CDR3 size: 16 residues. The CDR3 region is CASSQVRDSYQETQYF. The DNA for the CDR3 is TGCGCCAGCAGCCAAGTCCGGGACTCGTACCAAGAGACCCAGTACTTC.

This clone was seen many times. The V gene is TRBV29-1, the J gene TRBJ2-7; weak D call: TRBD1 (5 bases). CDR3 length: 13 residues. V shed 4 bases and J shed 0 bases, with 10 bases lying between them. The germline gives CDR1 SQVTM, CDR2 ANQGSEA. This chain's CDR3 is CSVGQWSSYEQYF. CDR3 in DNA: TGCAGCGTTGGACAGTGGAGCTCCTACGAGCAGTACTTC.

This clone showed up many times. The chain links TRBV2 to TRBJ1-1; maybe TRBD1 (5 bases). The CDR3 loop spans 14 amino acids. Per the germline V gene, CDR1 is SNHLY and CDR2 is FYNNEI. V gave up 3 bases and J gave up 5 bases, with 13 bases separating them. This CDR3 is CASSESGRGTEAFF. In DNA form, the CDR3 reads TGTGCCAGCAGTGAGTCCGGTAGGGGAACTGAAGCTTTCTTT.

J is TRBJ2-3 and V is TRBV11-2; 7 bases map to TRBD2. V was pared by 7 bases and J by 0 bases, with 7 bases of the junction left unmatched. The germline V gene has CDR1 SGHAT and CDR2 FQNNGV. The CDR3 has 15 amino acids. The CDR3 sequence is CASTLTSSSTDTQYF. The CDR3 DNA reads as TGTGCCAGCACCCTGACTAGCAGTAGCACAGATACGCAGTATTTT.

This clone was seen many times. This chain uses TRBV28 with TRBJ2-7; a weak D match, TRBD1 (6 bases). CDR1 is MDHEN, CDR2 SYDVKM, per germline. The germline V and J ends were trimmed by 3 bases and 6 bases, with 9 bases remaining between them. The CDR3 has 12 residues. The DNA for the CDR3 is TGTGCCAGCAGTTTTGGGGGCGCCGAGCAGTACTTC. As protein: CASSFGGAEQYF. Variable domain in full (rest from reference TRBV28 and TRBJ2-7): DVKVTQSSRYLVKRTGEKVFLECVQDMDHENMFWYRQDPGLGLRLIYFSYDVKMKEKGDIPEGYSVSREKKERFSLILESASTNQTSMYLCASSFGGAEQYFGPGTRLTVT.

Here the CDR3 reads CASSPGQDYGYTF. CDR3 bases: TGTGCCAGCAGCCCTGGGCAGGACTATGGCTACACCTTC. This chain joins TRBV7-2 and TRBJ1-2; D remains unclear. Germline CDR1 is SGHTA and CDR2 is FQGNSA. There are 13 residues in the CDR3. Trimming took off 5 bases at V and 3 bases at J, with 10 bases between the two ends.

This clone was detected ten times or more. The genes are TRBV6-4 and TRBJ2-5; D might be TRBD1 or TRBD2, each matching 5 bases. The CDR3 extends over 13 amino acids. CDR1 is MRHNA and CDR2 is SNTAGT in the germline V gene. V gave up 6 bases and J gave up 4 bases, with 12 bases separating them. The CDR3 reads CASSEGIGETQYF. As DNA, the CDR3 is TGTGCCAGCAGCGAGGGGATCGGAGAGACCCAGTACTTC.

This clone was seen repeatedly, ten times or more. This chain connects TRBV4-3 to TRBJ1-4, with D uncertain. V lost 0 bases, J lost 8 bases, and 4 bases lay in between. The CDR3 contains 12 residues. Germline loops: CDR1 LGHNA, CDR2 YSLEER. The CDR3 DNA sequence: TGCGCCAGCAGCCAAGAGGGCGAAAAACTGTTTTTT. Its protein product is CASSQEGEKLFF.

This clone was counted only a few times. The gene calls are TRBV30 and TRBJ2-7; 11 bases match TRBD2. The germline V gene has CDR1 GTSNPN and CDR2 SVGIG (reference sequence). V trimming: 0 bases; J trimming: 2 bases; junction bases outside the gene matches: 0. The CDR3 sequence is 14 residues long. CDR3 region: CAWSVLAGAYEQYF. As DNA, the CDR3 is TGTGCCTGGAGTGTACTAGCGGGAGCCTACGAGCAGTACTTC.

The table lists this clone with many counts. V is TRBV7-9 and J is TRBJ1-1; D gene uncertain. The germline CDR1 and CDR2 sequences are SEHNR and FQNEAQ (reference sequence). V was shortened by 5 bases and J by 1 base, with 8 bases between the two germline ends. The CDR3 has 13 amino acids. The CDR3 protein is CASSLRSNTEAFF. DNA of the CDR3: TGTGCCAGCAGCCTCAGGTCGAACACTGAAGCTTTCTTT.

Many counts were recorded for this clone. This rearrangement joins TRBV6-5 to TRBJ2-7; 13 bases fit TRBD2. Germline V gives CDR1 MNHEY, CDR2 SVGAGI. Unmatched junction bases numbered 5, after V lost 7 bases and J lost 2 bases. The CDR3 is 15 residues long. In DNA, the CDR3 is TGTGCCAGCACCCTTGGACTAGCGGGGGCCTACGAGCAGTACTTC. Translating it yields CASTLGLAGAYEQYF.

This clone was counted many times. The gene calls are TRBV2 and TRBJ1-3; a weak D match, TRBD1 (5 bases). This CDR3 is built from 15 residues. Germline CDR1 reads SNHLY; CDR2 reads FYNNEI. V lost 1 base, J lost 4 bases, and 11 bases lay in between. The CDR3: CASSEGAGIGNTIYF. The CDR3 DNA reads as TGTGCCAGCAGTGAAGGGGCAGGGATCGGAAACACCATATATTTT.

This clone was found many times. The CDR3 DNA is TGTGCCAGCAGCTTAATGGCTAGCACTAACACCGGGGAGCTGTTTTTT. Amino acid sequence: CASSLMASTNTGELFF. The chain is built from TRBV7-3 and TRBJ2-2; possible D gene TRBD2, 5 bases. The CDR3 consists of 16 residues. Germline assignment: CDR1 SGHTA and CDR2 FQGTGA. V dropped 1 base and J dropped 2 bases, with 11 bases sitting between them.

This clone has only a few counts. V gene TRBV13 combines with J gene TRBJ2-5, with 12 bases that match TRBD1. V was clipped by 4 bases and J by 5 bases; unmatched bases: 5. Germline V gene lookup returns CDR1 PRHDT and CDR2 FYEKMQ (reference sequence). The CDR3 has 15 amino acids. The CDR3, as DNA: TGTGCCAGCAGCTACCGGGACAGGGGGCTGGAGACCCAGTACTTC. Translating gives CASSYRDRGLETQYF.

This clone was detected many times. J is TRBJ2-4 and V is TRBV6-2 or TRBV6-3; 11 nucleotides agree with TRBD1. Trimming took 4 bases from V and 3 from J; bases not matched to a gene: 2. Germline V gene sequence: CDR1 MNHEY, CDR2 SVGEGT. The CDR3 covers 15 residues. Here the CDR3 DNA reads TGTGCCAGCAGTTGGACAGGGGGCGGCAAAAACATTCAGTACTTC. This sequence encodes CASSWTGGGKNIQYF.

At least ten counts were recorded for this clone. V usage is TRBV29-1 and J usage is TRBJ1-2; TRBD1 matches at 7 bases. Germline values: CDR1 SQVTM, CDR2 ANQGSEA. This CDR3 has 13 residues. Trimming removed 3 bases from V and 8 bases from J; junction bases left unmatched: 9. The CDR3, as DNA: TGCAGCGTTGACATCCAGACAGGGAAAGGCTACACCTTC. This translates into CSVDIQTGKGYTF.